A selection of T cell receptor beta chains follows, all from one sample in a study of human T cells and chemical hapten exposure. TCRdb re-analysed the RACE reads in MiXCR, keeping a single row per CDR3 protein. This sample has some 82,000 distinct CDR3 sequences, with about 10% found just once. This material consisted of whole blood, taken in connection with sensitization to the hapten diphenylcyclopropenone (DPC). These receptors were collected from a woman in her forties or fifties with alopecia areata. Some clones in this sample may be carry-over from other donors' samples. The CDR3 runs from the conserved cysteine through the conserved F or W. Each record gives: V gene, D gene, J gene, clone size, CDR3 DNA, CDR3 protein. D genes are given only for firm matches. Not every row has a clone size; where given, it reads once, few, many or a size class.

TRBV6-5	NA	TRBJ1-6	NA	TGTGCCAGCAGGTCCCCCGGGGGGGGTTCACCCCTCCACTTT	CASRSPGGGSPLHF
TRBV25-1	TRBD2	TRBJ2-7	NA	TGTGCCAGCCGATATAGCGGGGGGGCCTACGAGCAGTACTTC	CASRYSGGAYEQYF
TRBV5-1	NA	TRBJ2-7	many	TGCGCCAGCAGCGCTCTCCCCGGGACTGAATACGAGCAGTACTTC	CASSALPGTEYEQYF
TRBV3-1	NA	TRBJ1-1	many	TGTGCCAGCAGCCAGCGGGCTGAAGCTTTCTTT	CASSQRAEAFF
TRBV4-1	TRBD1	TRBJ2-4	NA	TGCGCCAGCAGCCAAGGGCCGACAGGGACCAAAAACATTCAGTACTTC	CASSQGPTGTKNIQYF
TRBV5-8	NA	TRBJ1-4	NA	TGTGCCAGCAGCTTGCCCGGGACGGGGAATGAAAAACTGTTTTTT	CASSLPGTGNEKLFF
TRBV28	NA	TRBJ2-7	NA	TGTGCCAGCAGTTTATTTCGCGAGCAGTACTTC	CASSLFREQYF
TRBV6-6	NA	TRBJ2-3	many	TGTGCCTCGCGGACCGGCACAGATACGCAGTATTTT	CASRTGTDTQYF
TRBV7-9	NA	TRBJ1-1	NA	TGTGCCAGCAGCCGCCCGACAGCGAACACTGAAGCTTTGTTT	CASSRPTANTEALF
TRBV14	NA	TRBJ1-1	NA	TGTGCCAGCAGCCAATATTCGTTTATGAACACTGAAGCTTTCTTT	CASSQYSFMNTEAFF
TRBV5-1	TRBD2	TRBJ2-7	few	TGCGCCAGCAGCAACGGACTAGCGGACTACGAGCAGTACTTC	CASSNGLADYEQYF
TRBV7-9	NA	TRBJ2-3	few	TGTGCCAGCAGCTTTCTCACAGATACGCAGTATTTT	CASSFLTDTQYF
TRBV3-1	NA	TRBJ1-3	few	TGTGCCAGCAGCCAAGATGGAGGAAACACCATATATTTT	CASSQDGGNTIYF
TRBV4-2	TRBD1	TRBJ2-1	NA	TGTGCCAGCAGCCAAACGGGACAGGGGGTGGATGAGCAGTTCTTC	CASSQTGQGVDEQFF
TRBV18	NA	TRBJ1-6	many	TGTGCCAGCTCACAAGACAGACATAATTCACCCCTCCACTTT	CASSQDRHNSPLHF
TRBV9	TRBD2	TRBJ2-3	few	TGTGCCCGAGGACCGGGGGGGCACCCCCCTGATACGCAGTATTTT	CARGPGGHPPDTQYF
TRBV13	NA	TRBJ2-5	NA	TGTGCCAGCAGCGCCTCCCCCAGGGGTCTTCAAGAGACCCAGTACTTC	CASSASPRGLQETQYF
TRBV7-2	NA	TRBJ1-5	few	TGTGCCAGCAGCTCCGAGGACGGAGGCAATCAGCCCCAGCATTTT	CASSSEDGGNQPQHF
TRBV6-2/TRBV6-3	TRBD1	TRBJ1-1	many	TGTGCCAGCAGCCGCAGGGGGACTGAAGCTTTCTTT	CASSRRGTEAFF
TRBV29-1	NA	TRBJ2-3	many	TGCAGCGTTCGGCAGAAATTCACAGATACGCAGTATTTT	CSVRQKFTDTQYF
TRBV6-6	NA	TRBJ2-5	NA	TGTGCCAGCAGTTCTGGACAGAGCTCAGAGACCCAGTACTTC	CASSSGQSSETQYF
TRBV12-3/TRBV12-4	NA	TRBJ2-7	many	TGTGCCAGCAGTTCACCGGGCTACGAGCAGTACTTC	CASSSPGYEQYF
TRBV7-8	TRBD1	TRBJ1-2	many	TGTGCCAGCAGTTTAACAGGGGGCGCGGTCCCTGGCTATGGCTACACCTTC	CASSLTGGAVPGYGYTF
TRBV13	TRBD2	TRBJ2-5	NA	TGTGCCAGCAGCTCCGCGGGAGGGCGAAAGACCCAGTACTTC	CASSSAGGRKTQYF
TRBV6-2/TRBV6-3	TRBD1	TRBJ1-5	few	TGTGCCAGCAGTTTTGAACCGGGACAGAATCAGCCCCAGCATTTT	CASSFEPGQNQPQHF
TRBV5-4	TRBD2	TRBJ2-1	few	TGTGCCAGCAGTGGGGGTTCAGGCGGGAGGGCCTACAATGAGCAGTTCTTC	CASSGGSGGRAYNEQFF
TRBV6-2/TRBV6-3	NA	TRBJ2-4	few	TGTGCCAGCACCCCTCGGAACATAGCCAAAAACATTCAGTACTTC	CASTPRNIAKNIQYF
TRBV7-3	TRBD2	TRBJ2-1	many	TGTGCCAGCAGCTTAACAATGCTAGCGGGAGAGGGGCACAATGAGCAGTTCTTC	CASSLTMLAGEGHNEQFF
TRBV24-1	TRBD2	TRBJ2-1	many	TGTGCCACCAGTGACGGGCTAGCGGGTTACAATGAGCAGTTCTTC	CATSDGLAGYNEQFF
TRBV5-5	NA	TRBJ2-7	many	TGTGCCAGCAGCTGGGCTCTAGCGACCTCCTACGAGCAGTACTTC	CASSWALATSYEQYF
TRBV24-1	NA	TRBJ2-1	few	TGTGCCACCACAAGTCTATACGTCAATGAGCAGTTCTTC	CATTSLYVNEQFF
TRBV15	NA	TRBJ2-1	many	TGTGCCACCAGCAGAGAAGGGTTCAATGAGCAGTTCTTC	CATSREGFNEQFF
TRBV7-2	NA	TRBJ1-5	NA	TGTGCCAGCAGCTTAGACAGGGAGAGCAATCAGCCCCAGCATTTT	CASSLDRESNQPQHF
TRBV9	NA	TRBJ2-3	many	TGTGCCAGCAGCGCCCTCAGGAGCGGAGTTACTAGCACAGATACGCAGTATTTT	CASSALRSGVTSTDTQYF
TRBV10-3	NA	TRBJ2-1	many	TGTGCCATCAGCTCTTTGGAGACAGCCTCCTCCCATGAGCAGTTCTTC	CAISSLETASSHEQFF
TRBV29-1	NA	TRBJ2-3	NA	TGCAGCGCCTTATCTGATACGCAGTATTTT	CSALSDTQYF